A single sample gave rise to the 27 T cell receptor beta chains below, sequenced in a study of blood T cell repertoires in COVID-19. The repertoire was sequenced with immunoSEQ multiplex PCR; TCRdb's copy has only in-frame clones and lacks some. The sample yields about 190,000 clones, 60% to 80% seen once. The sample taken for sequencing was peripheral blood. The receptors were gathered from a man aged 60-69 years with active or convalescent COVID-19.

This chain connects TRBV4-3 to TRBJ2-2; D ambiguous. V was clipped by 0 bases and J by 5 bases, with 16 bases between them. This CDR3 has 17 amino acids. CDR1 LGHNA and CDR2 YSLEER come from the germline V gene. This CDR3 is CASSQDPRYITTGELFF. The CDR3 DNA reads as TGCGCCAGCAGCCAAGATCCGCGGTACATCACAACCGGGGAGCTGTTTTTT.

This chain connects TRBV6-2 or TRBV6-3 to TRBJ2-7; no clear D gene. This CDR3 has 16 residues. V gave up 0 bases and J gave up 2 bases, with 14 bases separating them. Germline V gene data show CDR1 as MNHEY and CDR2 as SVGEGT. CDR3 bases: TGTGCCAGCAGTTACTCTGCAGATACACCGCCCTACGAGCAGTACTTC. It is translated as CASSYSADTPPYEQYF.

This sequence joins TRBV7-3 and TRBJ2-2, with a tentative D call TRBD2 (6 bases). The V end lost 5 bases, the J end lost 6 bases, and 10 bases lay between the germline ends. There are 13 residues in the CDR3. Germline CDR1 and CDR2: SGHTA and FQGTGA. CDR3 bases: TGTGCCAGCAGCCTAGCGATGGCCGGGGAGCTGTTTTTT. Its protein is CASSLAMAGELFF.

The V gene is TRBV4-3, the J gene TRBJ2-6, with D possibly matching TRBD2 (5 bases). Trimming removed 0 bases from V and 0 bases from J, with 6 bases in between. Looked up from germline, CDR1 is LGHNA and CDR2 is YSLEER. The CDR3 runs 16 residues. CDR3 sequence: CASSQDGVSGANVLTF. CDR3 in DNA: TGCGCCAGCAGCCAAGACGGGGTCTCTGGGGCCAACGTCCTGACTTTC.

The chain couples TRBV7-3 to TRBJ2-2, with D uncertain. Germline CDR1 reads SGHTA; CDR2 reads FQGTGA. V was pared by 5 bases and J by 4 bases, with 8 bases between. This CDR3 is built from 13 residues. In nucleotides, the CDR3 is TGTGCCAGCAGCCCTCGGGTCACCGGGGAGCTGTTTTTT. It translates to CASSPRVTGELFF. The whole variable domain, filled in from reference TRBV7-3 and TRBJ2-2, reads GAGVSQTPSNKVTEKGKYVELRCDPISGHTALYWYRQSLGQGPEFLIYFQGTGAADDSGLPNDRFFAVRPEGSVSTLKIQRTERGDSAVYLCASSPRVTGELFFGEGSRLTVL.

The chain employs TRBV6-6 and TRBJ2-1; D call uncertain. V was trimmed by 6 bases and J by 4 bases, leaving 13 bases between them. The length of the CDR3 is 14 residues. Germline V CDR1 and CDR2: MNHNY, SVGAGI (reference sequence). This chain's CDR3 is CASRSLRRYNEQFF. The CDR3 coding sequence is TGTGCCAGCAGGAGTCTGCGCAGGTACAATGAGCAGTTCTTC.

The V and J genes are TRBV18 and TRBJ2-2; 14 bases map to TRBD2. This CDR3 has 16 amino acids. The trim removed 2 bases at V and 5 bases at J, leaving 1 base unmatched. Germline values: CDR1 KGHSH, CDR2 LQKENI. The chain's CDR3 is CASSPGLAGGTGELFF. CDR3 in DNA: TGTGCCAGCTCACCAGGACTAGCGGGAGGAACCGGGGAGCTGTTTTTT.

The chain combines TRBV28 with TRBJ1-4, with 7 nucleotides matching TRBD1. The CDR3 contains 15 residues. The V gene end was trimmed by 2 bases and the J gene end by 3 bases; junction bases not matched to a gene: 3. CDR1 MDHEN and CDR2 SYDVKM come from the germline V gene. The CDR3 DNA reads as TGTGCCAGCAGTTTAAACAGGGGAGCTAATGAAAAACTGTTTTTT. Protein product: CASSLNRGANEKLFF.

This clone was detected a few times. The chain employs TRBV6-5 and TRBJ2-1, with D uncertain. CDR3 length: 13 residues. Germline-derived CDR1 and CDR2 are MNHEY and SVGAGI. V was clipped by 6 bases and J by 0 bases, with 6 bases between them. The chain's CDR3 is CASSPSSYNEQFF. In nucleotides, the CDR3 is TGTGCCAGCAGCCCCAGCTCCTACAATGAGCAGTTCTTC.

V gene TRBV10-3 combines with J gene TRBJ1-2, with 9 bases lining up with TRBD1. Trimming removed 5 bases from V and 0 bases from J; junction bases left unmatched: 4. This CDR3 contains 15 residues. Per the germline V gene, CDR1 is ENHRY and CDR2 is SYGVKD. CDR3 sequence reads: CAISPRDRANYGYTF. DNA of the CDR3: TGTGCCATCAGTCCCCGGGACAGGGCTAACTATGGCTACACCTTC.

The chain is built from TRBV5-1 and TRBJ2-3, with a possible D match to TRBD1 (5 bases). The V and J ends lost 6 bases and 8 bases respectively, with 7 bases between them. Germline-derived CDR1 and CDR2 are SGHRS and YFSETQ. CDR3 length: 10 residues. The CDR3 protein is CASTRGTQYF. For the CDR3, the DNA is TGCGCCAGCACAAGGGGTACGCAGTATTTT.

This chain connects TRBV30 to TRBJ1-1, with no clear D. Deletions cut 4 bases from V and 0 bases from J, with 15 bases between. The CDR3 covers 15 residues. Germline V gives CDR1 GTSNPN, CDR2 SVGIG (reference sequence). The CDR3 spells CAWNPPGIMNTEAFF. The DNA of the CDR3 is TGTGCCTGGAACCCTCCCGGGATCATGAACACTGAAGCTTTCTTT.

The V gene is TRBV5-6, the J gene TRBJ2-3; D is undetermined. This CDR3 spans 15 amino acids. Trimming cost V 0 bases and J 1 base, with 9 bases left between them. CDR1 and CDR2 (germline): SGHDT, YYEEEE. The CDR3 is CASSLVGPGTDTQYF. The CDR3, as DNA: TGTGCCAGCAGCTTGGTTGGTCCGGGCACAGATACGCAGTATTTT. The full variable domain, with the rest looked up from reference TRBV5-6 and TRBJ2-3, is DAGVTQSPTHLIKTRGQQVTLRCSPKSGHDTVSWYQQALGQGPQFIFQYYEEEERQRGNFPDRFSGHQFPNYSSELNVNALLLGDSALYLCASSLVGPGTDTQYFGPGTRLTVL.

CDR3 sequence reads: CAIRGMTGGAYEQYF. The CDR3 coding sequence is TGTGCCATCAGGGGAATGACAGGGGGCGCGTACGAGCAGTACTTC. The chain has TRBV10-3 and TRBJ2-7; 10 nucleotides match TRBD1. Germline lookup yields CDR1 ENHRY and CDR2 SYGVKD. The CDR3 runs 15 residues. Trimming cost V 6 bases and J 4 bases; bases outside gene matches: 9.

The rearrangement joins TRBV28 to TRBJ1-4; TRBD1 matches at 10 bases. The V and J ends lost 7 bases and 7 bases, in that order; junction bases with no gene match: 9. The CDR3 runs to 15 residues. CDR1 and CDR2 (germline): MDHEN, SYDVKM. CDR3 amino acids: CASKGGTGAGEKLFF. DNA for the CDR3: TGTGCCAGCAAGGGGGGGACAGGGGCGGGTGAAAAACTGTTTTTT. The variable domain in full, with the rest retrieved from reference TRBV28 and TRBJ1-4, is DVKVTQSSRYLVKRTGEKVFLECVQDMDHENMFWYRQDPGLGLRLIYFSYDVKMKEKGDIPEGYSVSREKKERFSLILESASTNQTSMYLCASKGGTGAGEKLFFGSGTQLSVL.

This clone has just a few counts. The CDR3 protein is CASNQVTGGSETQYF. The CDR3, as DNA: TGCGCCAGCAATCAGGTGACAGGGGGCTCAGAGACCCAGTACTTC. This chain connects TRBV5-1 to TRBJ2-5; TRBD1 matches at 10 bases. The J segment lost 4 bases and the V segment lost 6 bases, leaving 9 bases of the junction unmatched. The germline V gene encodes CDR1 SGHRS and CDR2 YFSETQ. The CDR3 extends over 15 amino acids. Together with reference TRBV5-1 and TRBJ2-5, the CDR3 gives the full variable domain: KAGVTQTPRYLIKTRGQQVTLSCSPISGHRSVSWYQQTPGQGLQFLFEYFSETQRNKGNFPGRFSGRQFSNSRSEMNVSTLELGDSALYLCASNQVTGGSETQYFGPGTRLLVL.

J is TRBJ2-2 and V is TRBV4-3; D is unclear. Germline CDR1 is LGHNA and CDR2 is YSLEER. The V gene lost 1 base and the J gene lost 2 bases, with 11 bases spanning the gap. The CDR3 covers 16 residues. The DNA for the CDR3 is TGCGCCAGCAGCCAAGTAGGAACGGGTAACACCGGGGAGCTGTTTTTT. Protein: CASSQVGTGNTGELFF.

The rearrangement links TRBV18 to TRBJ2-1, with 10 nucleotides matching TRBD1. J lost 7 bases, V lost 3 bases, and 6 bases had no gene match. This CDR3 contains 15 residues. The germline gives CDR1 KGHSH, CDR2 LQKENI. CDR3 DNA sequence: TGTGCCAGCTCACCCCCGGGACAGGGGAAAAATGAGCAGTTCTTC. Residues: CASSPPGQGKNEQFF.

Points on this clone: Other DNA sequences in this sample translate to the same CDR3. The chain's CDR3 is CASSQAAGGGTDTQYF. CDR3 nucleotides: TGTGCCAGCAGCCAAGCCGCGGGAGGGGGCACAGATACGCAGTATTTT. This chain uses TRBV4-2 with TRBJ2-3; 9 bases match TRBD2. The CDR3 runs 16 residues. Per germline, CDR1 LGHNA and CDR2 YNFKEQ. V was pared by 1 base and J by 1 base, with 3 bases of the junction left unmatched.

This chain uses TRBV6-5 with TRBJ1-5, with D hard to call. Trimming cost V 6 bases and J 0 bases, with 12 bases left between them. The germline V gene encodes CDR1 MNHEY and CDR2 SVGAGI. This CDR3 spans 15 amino acids. The CDR3 coding sequence is TGTGCCAGCAGGGTTACAGTCAATAGCAATCAGCCCCAGCATTTT. Protein: CASRVTVNSNQPQHF.

This clone was observed a handful of times. The rearrangement uses TRBV29-1 and TRBJ1-1; D might be TRBD1 (5 bases). V gave up 4 bases and J gave up 0 bases, with 9 bases separating them. The CDR3 has 13 residues. The germline V gene has CDR1 SQVTM and CDR2 ANQGSEA. The CDR3 is CSVAGEMNTEAFF. The DNA of the CDR3 is TGCAGCGTTGCGGGGGAGATGAACACTGAAGCTTTCTTT.

The chain recombines TRBV5-5 with TRBJ2-7, with D possibly being TRBD1 (5 bases). The CDR3 contains 13 residues. V lost 3 bases to trimming and J lost 3 bases, with 10 bases between them. From germline, CDR1 is SGHKS and CDR2 YYEKEE (reference sequence). In DNA, the CDR3 is TGTGCCAGCAGCTCCGGACACCTCTACGAGCAGTACTTC. As protein: CASSSGHLYEQYF. The full variable domain, rest sourced from reference TRBV5-5 and TRBJ2-7, is DAGVTQSPTHLIKTRGQQVTLRCSPISGHKSVSWYQQVLGQGPQFIFQYYEKEERGRGNFPDRFSARQFPNYSSELNVNALLLGDSALYLCASSSGHLYEQYFGPGTRLTVT.

The chain is built from TRBV11-3 and TRBJ2-1, with 8 bases aligning to TRBD2. CDR1 is SGHNT, CDR2 YENEEA, per germline. This CDR3 contains 17 residues. V gave up 5 bases and J gave up 7 bases; unmatched junction bases: 16. The CDR3 sequence: CASSTYSPGTRQNEQFF. CDR3 nucleotides: TGTGCCAGCAGCACCTACAGCCCCGGGACTAGGCAAAATGAGCAGTTCTTC.

The V gene is TRBV4-3, the J gene TRBJ2-2; 8 nucleotides line up with TRBD1. The CDR3 is 15 amino acids. Germline CDR1 and CDR2: LGHNA and YSLEER. The J segment lost 6 bases and the V segment lost 0 bases, leaving 3 bases of the junction unmatched. The CDR3 nucleotides are TGCGCCAGCAGCCAAGAGCAACAGGGGGCCGGGGAGCTGTTTTTT. Translated: CASSQEQQGAGELFF.

Comment on this clone: Other nucleotide sequences in the sample specify the same CDR3. The J gene is TRBJ1-2, the V gene TRBV28; tentative D call: TRBD1 (5 bases). The CDR3 is made up of 14 amino acids. The germline CDR1 and CDR2 sequences are MDHEN and SYDVKM. V was trimmed by 2 bases and J by 4 bases, leaving 11 bases between them. The CDR3: CASSLTTGGYGYTF. The CDR3 nucleotides are TGTGCCAGCAGTTTAACGACGGGGGGCTATGGCTACACCTTC.

The rearrangement links TRBV2 to TRBJ2-3; D gene ambiguous. This CDR3 has 14 residues. Germline V gene sequence: CDR1 SNHLY, CDR2 FYNNEI. V was cut by 5 bases and J by 1 base, with 10 bases left in between. The CDR3 DNA is TGTGCCAGCAGTCCAGATTTGGGCACAGATACGCAGTATTTT. As protein: CASSPDLGTDTQYF.

This rearrangement joins TRBV12-3 or TRBV12-4 to TRBJ2-1, with D possibly TRBD2 on 5 matching bases. This CDR3 contains 11 residues. The V end lost 7 bases, the J end lost 4 bases, and 5 bases lay between the germline ends. The CDR3 protein is CASTGYNEQFF. The CDR3 DNA follows: TGTGCCAGCACGGGGTACAATGAGCAGTTCTTC.